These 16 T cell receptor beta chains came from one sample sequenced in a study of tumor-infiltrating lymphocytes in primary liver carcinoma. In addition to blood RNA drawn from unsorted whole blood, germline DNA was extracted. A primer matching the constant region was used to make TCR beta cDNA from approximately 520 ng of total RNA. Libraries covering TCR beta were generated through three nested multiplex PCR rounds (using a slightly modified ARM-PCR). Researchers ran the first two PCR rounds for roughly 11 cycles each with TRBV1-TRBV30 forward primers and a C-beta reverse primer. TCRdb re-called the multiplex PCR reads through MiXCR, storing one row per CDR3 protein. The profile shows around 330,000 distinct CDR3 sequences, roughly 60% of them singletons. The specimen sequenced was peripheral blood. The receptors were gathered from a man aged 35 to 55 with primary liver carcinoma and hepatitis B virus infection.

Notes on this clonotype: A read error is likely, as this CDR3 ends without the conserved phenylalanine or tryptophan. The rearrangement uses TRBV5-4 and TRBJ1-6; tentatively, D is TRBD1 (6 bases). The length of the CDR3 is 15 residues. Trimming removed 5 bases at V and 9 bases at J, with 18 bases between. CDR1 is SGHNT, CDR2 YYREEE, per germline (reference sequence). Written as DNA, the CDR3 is TGTGCCAGCAGTTTGTGGGGAGGGGGGATTTCACCCCTCCACTCT. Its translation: CASSLWGGGISPLHS.

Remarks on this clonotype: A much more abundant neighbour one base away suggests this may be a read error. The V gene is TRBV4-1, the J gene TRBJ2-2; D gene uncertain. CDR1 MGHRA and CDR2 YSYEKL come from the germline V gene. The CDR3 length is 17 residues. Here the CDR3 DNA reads TGCACCAGCAGCCAAGATCAAGGGCTAGTAGTCACCGGGGAGCTGTTTTTT. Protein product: CTSSQDQGLVVTGELFF.

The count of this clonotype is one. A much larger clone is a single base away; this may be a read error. CDR3 in amino acids: CASSYSRVRAYNEQFF. CDR3 nucleotides: TGTGCCAGCAGTTACTCCCGGGTCAGGGCTTACAATGAGCAGTTCTTC. V is TRBV6-2 or TRBV6-3 and J is TRBJ2-1, with D tentatively TRBD1 (5 bases). The CDR3 is 16 residues long. The germline V and J ends were trimmed by 0 bases and 4 bases, with 13 bases remaining between them. From germline, CDR1 is MNHEY and CDR2 SVGEGT.

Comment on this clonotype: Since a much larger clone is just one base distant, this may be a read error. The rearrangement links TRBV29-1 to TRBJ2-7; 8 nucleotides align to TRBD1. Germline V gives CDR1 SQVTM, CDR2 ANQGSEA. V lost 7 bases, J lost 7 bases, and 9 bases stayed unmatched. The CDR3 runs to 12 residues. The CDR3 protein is CSGRTGKGEQYF. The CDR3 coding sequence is TGCAGCGGACGGACAGGGAAGGGGGAGCAGTACTTC.

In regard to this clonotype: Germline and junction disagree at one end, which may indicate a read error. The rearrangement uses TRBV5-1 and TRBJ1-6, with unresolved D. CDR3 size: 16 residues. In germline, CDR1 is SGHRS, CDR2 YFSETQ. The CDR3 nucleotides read TGCACCAGCAGCTTAGGCAGAGGATCTTTGACTTCACCCCTCCACTTT. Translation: CTSSLGRGSLTSPLHF.

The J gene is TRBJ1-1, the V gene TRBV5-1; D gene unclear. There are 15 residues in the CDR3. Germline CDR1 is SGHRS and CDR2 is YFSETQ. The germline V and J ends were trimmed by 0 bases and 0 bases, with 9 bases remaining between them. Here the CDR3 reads CASSLEIGLNTEAFF. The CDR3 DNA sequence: TGCGCCAGCAGCTTGGAAATAGGTTTGAACACTGAAGCTTTCTTT.

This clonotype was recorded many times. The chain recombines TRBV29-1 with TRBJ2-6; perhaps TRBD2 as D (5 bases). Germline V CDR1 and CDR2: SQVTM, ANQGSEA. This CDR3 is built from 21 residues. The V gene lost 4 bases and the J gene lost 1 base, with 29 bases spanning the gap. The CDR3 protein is CSVGNPGLQVTRGSGANVLTF. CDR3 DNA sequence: TGCAGCGTTGGAAACCCCGGACTCCAAGTTACCCGCGGGTCTGGGGCCAACGTCCTGACTTTC.

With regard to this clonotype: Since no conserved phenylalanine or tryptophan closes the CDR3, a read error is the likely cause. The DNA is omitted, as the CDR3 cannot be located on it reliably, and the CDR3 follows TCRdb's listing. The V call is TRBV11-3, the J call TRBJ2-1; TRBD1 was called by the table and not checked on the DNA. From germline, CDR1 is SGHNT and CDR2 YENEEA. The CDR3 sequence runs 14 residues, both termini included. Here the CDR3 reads CVSSFRPGANEHFL.

CDR3 sequence (DNA): TGTGCCAGCAGCCAAGAGCGACTTTATTACAATGAGCAGTTCTTC. This codes for CASSQERLYYNEQFF. V is TRBV14 and J is TRBJ2-1; no clear D. V was trimmed by 0 bases and J by 4 bases, leaving 10 bases between them. CDR3 length: 15 residues. Germline V gives CDR1 SGHDN, CDR2 FVKESK. The full variable domain, with the rest looked up from reference TRBV14 and TRBJ2-1, is EAGVTQFPSHSVIEKGQTVTLRCDPISGHDNLYWYRRVMGKEIKFLLHFVKESKQDESGMPNNRFLAERTGGTYSTLKVQPAELEDSGVYFCASSQERLYYNEQFFGPGTRLTVL.

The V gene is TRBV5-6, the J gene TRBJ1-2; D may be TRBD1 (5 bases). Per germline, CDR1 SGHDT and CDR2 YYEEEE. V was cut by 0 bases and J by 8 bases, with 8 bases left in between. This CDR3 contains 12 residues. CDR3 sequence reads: CASSLAPGGYTF. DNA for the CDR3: TGTGCCAGCAGCTTGGCACCAGGGGGCTACACCTTC.

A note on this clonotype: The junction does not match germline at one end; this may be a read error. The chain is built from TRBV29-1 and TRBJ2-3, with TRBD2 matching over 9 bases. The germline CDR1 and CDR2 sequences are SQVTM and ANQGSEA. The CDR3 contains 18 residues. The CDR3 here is CSVEEWDSSGTPRGTQYF. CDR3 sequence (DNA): TGTAGCGTTGAAGAGTGGGACTCTAGCGGGACCCCTAGGGGTACGCAGTATTTT.

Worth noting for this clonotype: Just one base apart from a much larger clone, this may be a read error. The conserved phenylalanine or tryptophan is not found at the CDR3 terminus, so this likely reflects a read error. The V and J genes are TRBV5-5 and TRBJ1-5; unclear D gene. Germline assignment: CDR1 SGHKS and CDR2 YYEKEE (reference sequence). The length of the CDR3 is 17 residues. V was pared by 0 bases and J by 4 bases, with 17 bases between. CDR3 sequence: CASSLGPVMEHNQPQHL. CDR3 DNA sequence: TGTGCCAGCAGCTTGGGCCCAGTCATGGAGCATAATCAGCCCCAGCATCTT.

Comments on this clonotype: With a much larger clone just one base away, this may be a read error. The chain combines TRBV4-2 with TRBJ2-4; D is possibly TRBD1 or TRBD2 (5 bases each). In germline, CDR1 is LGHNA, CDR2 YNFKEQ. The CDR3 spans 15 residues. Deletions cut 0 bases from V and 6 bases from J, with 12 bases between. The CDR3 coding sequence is TGTGCCAGCAGCCAAGAGAGTCGGGGCGGAAACATTCAGTACTTC. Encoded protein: CASSQESRGGNIQYF.

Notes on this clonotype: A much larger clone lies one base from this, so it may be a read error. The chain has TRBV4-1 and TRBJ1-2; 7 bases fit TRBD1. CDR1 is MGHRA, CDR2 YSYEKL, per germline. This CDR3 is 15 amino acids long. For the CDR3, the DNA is TGCGCCAGCAGCCAAGACGGGCAGGGGGGCTATGGCTACGCCTTC. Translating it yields CASSQDGQGGYGYAF.

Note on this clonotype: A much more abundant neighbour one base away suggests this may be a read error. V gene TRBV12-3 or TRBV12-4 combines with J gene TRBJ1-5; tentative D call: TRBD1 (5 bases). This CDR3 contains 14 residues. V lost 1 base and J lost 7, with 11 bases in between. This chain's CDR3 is CASSLVLGTQPQHF. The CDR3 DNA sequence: TGTGCCAGCAGTTTAGTCCTGGGGACGCAGCCCCAGCATTTT.

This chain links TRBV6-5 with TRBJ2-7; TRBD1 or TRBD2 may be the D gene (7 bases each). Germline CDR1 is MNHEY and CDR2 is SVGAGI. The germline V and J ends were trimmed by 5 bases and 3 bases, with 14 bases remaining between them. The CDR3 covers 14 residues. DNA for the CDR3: TGTGCCAGCAGTAAGGCAGGGGGGGTCTACGAGCAGTACTTC. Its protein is CASSKAGGVYEQYF.